These T cell receptor beta chains were read from a single sample in a study of T cells after somatic rescue of genetic block. The repertoire was sequenced with immunoSEQ multiplex PCR; TCRdb's copy has only in-frame clones and lacks some. The sample shows about 72,000 clones, approximately 91% of them seen only once. The sample was peripheral blood mononuclear cells (PBMCs). The receptors come from a man aged 30 to 39. CDR3s leave out the opening cysteine and the closing phenylalanine or tryptophan.

j_call | v_call | cdr3_aa
TRBJ2-1 | TRBV19 | ASSITSGAYNEQF
TRBJ1-1 | TRBV9 | ASSVNPGGTEAF
TRBJ2-2 | TRBV9 | ASTPDGLLTGELF
TRBJ1-1 | TRBV7-8 | ASSLRDRGSNTEAF
TRBJ1-2 | TRBV6-5 | ASSTYREGYT
TRBJ2-7 | TRBV19 | ASSIGQGYHEQY
TRBJ1-1 | TRBV4-1 | ASSQAHLVGTDNTEAF
TRBJ2-1 | TRBV28 | ASPPSRTSGSLNEQF
TRBJ2-5 | TRBV7-2 | ASSLTSGRAETQY
TRBJ2-2 | TRBV6-5 | ASLPGDTGELF
TRBJ2-7 | TRBV27 | ASSSGMRGYEQY
TRBJ1-3 | TRBV7-2 | ASSLGLRGQPLGNTIY
TRBJ2-1 | TRBV27 | ASSFRTGSSYNEQF
TRBJ2-3 | TRBV7-6 | ASSLDYGTRGTDTQY